A selection of T cell receptor beta chains follows, all from one sample in a study of shared clonotypes between healthy human individuals. Repertoires were generated with immunoSEQ multiplex PCR, while TCRdb's copy carries only in-frame clones and drops some. The sample holds around 1,000,000 clones, roughly 77% seen once. The sequenced sample was memory CD4+ T cells from PBMCs. Source of these receptors: a man between 18 and 29 years old in good health. Some clones in this sample may be carry-over from other donors' samples. Both conserved end residues are part of each CDR3. A D gene is named only where the DNA matches it firmly. Some rows have no size entry. The others give once, few or many, or a class for an expanded clone.

abundance: NA; j_gene: TRBJ2-3; d_gene: NA; v_gene: TRBV13; CDR3aa: CASSIRGFSTDTQYF; CDR3nt: TGTGCCAGCAGCATAAGGGGGTTCTCCACAGATACGCAGTATTTT
abundance: NA; j_gene: TRBJ2-5; d_gene: TRBD2; v_gene: TRBV6-1; CDR3aa: CASRVSGYQETQYF; CDR3nt: TGTGCCAGCAGGGTTAGCGGGTACCAAGAGACCCAGTACTTC
abundance: NA; j_gene: TRBJ2-2; d_gene: NA; v_gene: TRBV5-1; CDR3aa: CASRAGFRDGELFF; CDR3nt: TGCGCCAGCAGGGCGGGATTCCGGGACGGGGAGCTGTTTTTT
abundance: NA; j_gene: TRBJ2-5; d_gene: NA; v_gene: TRBV19; CDR3aa: CASRARGRIQETQYF; CDR3nt: TGTGCCAGTAGAGCCCGGGGCAGAATTCAAGAGACCCAGTACTTC
abundance: NA; j_gene: TRBJ2-5; d_gene: TRBD2; v_gene: TRBV28; CDR3aa: CASSFALAGVRETQYF; CDR3nt: TGTGCCAGCAGTTTCGCACTAGCGGGAGTAAGGGAGACCCAGTACTTC
abundance: NA; j_gene: TRBJ1-5; d_gene: NA; v_gene: TRBV7-9; CDR3aa: CASSLEWGSSNQPQHF; CDR3nt: TGTGCCAGCAGCCTAGAATGGGGATCAAGCAATCAGCCCCAGCATTTT
abundance: many; j_gene: TRBJ2-1; d_gene: TRBD1; v_gene: TRBV7-6; CDR3aa: CASSSGQGHSNEQFF; CDR3nt: TGTGCCAGCAGCTCAGGACAGGGTCATAGCAATGAGCAGTTCTTC
abundance: NA; j_gene: TRBJ1-2; d_gene: TRBD1; v_gene: TRBV4-2; CDR3aa: CASSPGGQGDNYGYTF; CDR3nt: TGTGCCAGCAGCCCAGGCGGACAGGGAGATAACTATGGCTACACCTTC
abundance: NA; j_gene: TRBJ1-1; d_gene: NA; v_gene: TRBV7-9; CDR3aa: CASSQGRIMNTEAFF; CDR3nt: TGTGCCAGCAGCCAGGGACGTATCATGAACACTGAAGCTTTCTTT
abundance: NA; j_gene: TRBJ2-7; d_gene: NA; v_gene: TRBV27; CDR3aa: CASSLSYGDAYEQYF; CDR3nt: TGTGCCAGCAGTTTATCGTATGGGGACGCCTACGAGCAGTACTTC
abundance: NA; j_gene: TRBJ1-5; d_gene: NA; v_gene: TRBV10-3; CDR3aa: CAISEGLPIYQPQHF; CDR3nt: TGTGCCATCAGTGAAGGACTTCCGATTTATCAGCCCCAGCATTTT
abundance: NA; j_gene: TRBJ2-4; d_gene: NA; v_gene: TRBV5-1; CDR3aa: CASSLTLQGNIQYF; CDR3nt: TGCGCCAGCAGCCTAACCCTACAGGGCAACATTCAGTACTTC
abundance: NA; j_gene: TRBJ1-2; d_gene: NA; v_gene: TRBV29-1; CDR3aa: CSVEGGQLDYGYTF; CDR3nt: TGCAGCGTTGAAGGCGGACAGTTGGACTATGGCTACACCTTC
abundance: NA; j_gene: TRBJ2-5; d_gene: NA; v_gene: TRBV2; CDR3aa: CASRNDYTETQYF; CDR3nt: TGTGCCAGCAGGAACGACTACACCGAGACCCAGTACTTC
abundance: NA; j_gene: TRBJ1-3; d_gene: NA; v_gene: TRBV7-8; CDR3aa: CASSLSGAPGNTIYF; CDR3nt: TGTGCCAGCAGCCTCTCAGGGGCCCCTGGAAACACCATATATTTT
abundance: NA; j_gene: TRBJ1-1; d_gene: NA; v_gene: TRBV18; CDR3aa: CASSLQLGGDTEAFF; CDR3nt: TGTGCCAGCTCACTCCAACTGGGGGGTGACACTGAAGCTTTCTTT
abundance: once; j_gene: TRBJ1-3; d_gene: NA; v_gene: TRBV28; CDR3aa: CASSFRAGGNTIYF; CDR3nt: TGTGCCAGCAGTTTTCGTGCGGGTGGAAACACCATATATTTT
abundance: NA; j_gene: TRBJ1-2; d_gene: NA; v_gene: TRBV28; CDR3aa: CASSTGGQRGYTF; CDR3nt: TGTGCCAGCAGCACAGGCGGACAGCGTGGCTACACCTTC
abundance: NA; j_gene: TRBJ2-3; d_gene: NA; v_gene: TRBV25-1; CDR3aa: CASSDQGNTQYF; CDR3nt: TGTGCCAGCAGTGACCAGGGGAATACGCAGTATTTT
abundance: once; j_gene: TRBJ2-7; d_gene: NA; v_gene: TRBV5-1; CDR3aa: CASSPGEVYEQYF; CDR3nt: TGCGCCAGCAGCCCGGGGGAGGTCTACGAGCAGTACTTC
abundance: NA; j_gene: TRBJ2-2; d_gene: NA; v_gene: TRBV7-3; CDR3aa: CASSSGSTNTGELFF; CDR3nt: TGTGCCAGCAGTAGCGGTTCGACGAACACCGGGGAGCTGTTTTTT
abundance: few; j_gene: TRBJ2-2; d_gene: NA; v_gene: TRBV2; CDR3aa: CASNGRVYTGELFF; CDR3nt: TGTGCCAGCAATGGACGCGTGTACACCGGGGAGCTGTTTTTT
abundance: NA; j_gene: TRBJ2-2; d_gene: TRBD2; v_gene: TRBV6-1; CDR3aa: CASSEWGLAGVGTGELFF; CDR3nt: TGTGCCAGCAGTGAATGGGGACTAGCGGGAGTCGGTACCGGGGAGCTGTTTTTT
abundance: few; j_gene: TRBJ1-1; d_gene: TRBD1; v_gene: TRBV18; CDR3aa: CASSREDRGETEAFF; CDR3nt: TGTGCCAGCTCACGCGAAGACAGGGGCGAAACTGAAGCTTTCTTT
abundance: NA; j_gene: TRBJ1-1; d_gene: TRBD1; v_gene: TRBV9; CDR3aa: CASSAGAGGRGATEAFF; CDR3nt: TGTGCCAGCAGCGCTGGTGCAGGGGGCAGGGGGGCCACTGAAGCTTTCTTT
abundance: NA; j_gene: TRBJ2-7; d_gene: TRBD1; v_gene: TRBV29-1; CDR3aa: CSVRIWGQGRHEQYF; CDR3nt: TGCAGCGTTCGTATATGGGGACAGGGTCGCCACGAGCAGTACTTC
abundance: NA; j_gene: TRBJ1-2; d_gene: NA; v_gene: TRBV28; CDR3aa: CASSFTGGGYTF; CDR3nt: TGTGCCAGCAGTTTTACAGGCGGGGGCTACACCTTC
abundance: NA; j_gene: TRBJ2-5; d_gene: TRBD1; v_gene: TRBV29-1; CDR3aa: CSVEAWTGEPETQYF; CDR3nt: TGCAGCGTTGAAGCTTGGACAGGGGAGCCAGAGACCCAGTACTTC
abundance: NA; j_gene: TRBJ1-5; d_gene: NA; v_gene: TRBV4-1; CDR3aa: CASSQEPGPTSANQPQHF; CDR3nt: TGCGCCAGCAGCCAAGAACCCGGGCCAACCTCCGCCAATCAGCCCCAGCATTTT
abundance: few; j_gene: TRBJ2-5; d_gene: NA; v_gene: TRBV5-1; CDR3aa: CASSLAGTLQETQYF; CDR3nt: TGCGCCAGCAGCTTGGCCGGGACACTCCAAGAGACCCAGTACTTC
abundance: NA; j_gene: TRBJ2-7; d_gene: TRBD2; v_gene: TRBV28; CDR3aa: CASSFLRLLSSGSHEQYF; CDR3nt: TGTGCCAGCAGTTTTTTGCGTCTCTTGTCCAGCGGGAGTCACGAGCAGTACTTC